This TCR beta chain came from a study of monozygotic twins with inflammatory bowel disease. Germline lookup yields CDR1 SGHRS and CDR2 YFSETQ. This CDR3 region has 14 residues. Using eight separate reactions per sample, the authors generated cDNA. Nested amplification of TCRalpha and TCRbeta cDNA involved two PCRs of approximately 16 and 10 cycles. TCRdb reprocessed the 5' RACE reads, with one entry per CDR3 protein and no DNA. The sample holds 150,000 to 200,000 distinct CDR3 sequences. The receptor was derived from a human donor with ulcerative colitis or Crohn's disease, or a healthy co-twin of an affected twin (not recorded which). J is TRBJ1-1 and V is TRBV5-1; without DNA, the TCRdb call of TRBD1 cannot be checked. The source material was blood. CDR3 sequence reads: CASRARGGGTEAFF. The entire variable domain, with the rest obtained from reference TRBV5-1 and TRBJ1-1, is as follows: KAGVTQTPRYLIKTRGQQVTLSCSPISGHRSVSWYQQTPGQGLQFLFEYFSETQRNKGNFPGRFSGRQFSNSRSEMNVSTLELGDSALYLCASRARGGGTEAFFGQGTRLTVV.